This T cell receptor (beta chain) was recorded in a study of radiotherapy plus CTLA-4 blockade in lung cancer. For the study at large: The study recorded objective responses in roughly a sixth of patients and disease control in 31%.

Study results and limitations: Response was reportedly best predicted by early blood T cell clone dynamics, with interferon-beta. An expansion of tumor-derived TCR clones occurred in blood after radiotherapy plus ipilimumab.

TCRdb's table, derived via immunoSEQ multiplex PCR, lists solely in-frame clones and lacks some. Among around 100,000 clones listed, about 80% were seen once. Trimming cost V 5 bases and J 7 bases, with 12 bases left between them. The germline V gene encodes CDR1 LNHNV and CDR2 YYDKDF (reference sequence). The CDR3 spans 12 residues. Participants had chemo-refractory metastatic non-small-cell lung cancer and were treated with focal radiation plus ipilimumab CTLA-4 blockade. With respect to this clone: Its antigen is still unknown.

The TCR originated in a human donor with non-small cell lung cancer that progressed on radiotherapy plus ipilimumab. Some clones in this sample may be carry-over from other donors' samples. Here the sequenced sample was peripheral blood, taken from a patient treated with radiotherapy plus ipilimumab. J is TRBJ2-7 and V is TRBV15; a weak D match, TRBD1 (5 bases). The CDR3, as DNA: TGTGCCACCAGCCCGCTCAAGGGGGAGCAGTACTTC. It is translated as CATSPLKGEQYF.